The 19 T cell receptor beta chains presented below share a single source sample, sequenced in a study of blood T cell repertoires in COVID-19. Clones were sequenced by immunoSEQ multiplex PCR, and TCRdb holds only the in-frame ones, with some missing. The sample includes roughly 290,000 clones, around 90% of them seen just once. Sequencing was done on a sample of peripheral blood. The receptors stem from a woman under 40 with COVID-19, enrolled during active disease.

This chain joins TRBV28 and TRBJ2-7; D is unresolved. Trimming took 2 bases from V and 6 from J, leaving 8 bases between them. The CDR3 runs 12 residues. Per germline, CDR1 MDHEN and CDR2 SYDVKM. Written as DNA, the CDR3 is TGTGCCAGCAGTTTAGAAGTCAGCGAGCAGTACTTC. Amino acid sequence: CASSLEVSEQYF.

The genes are TRBV4-1 and TRBJ1-4; no clear D. Per the germline V gene, CDR1 is MGHRA and CDR2 is YSYEKL. The CDR3 contains 12 residues. V lost 0 bases, J lost 11 bases, and 7 bases lay in between. The CDR3 spells CASSQELVKLFF. As DNA, the CDR3 is TGCGCCAGCAGCCAAGAACTAGTTAAACTGTTTTTT.

The chain links TRBV7-2 to TRBJ2-2; TRBD1 is a possible D gene (6 bases). This CDR3 contains 16 residues. CDR1 is SGHTA, CDR2 FQGNSA, per germline. The V end lost 5 bases, the J end lost 0 bases, and 13 bases lay between the germline ends. This CDR3 is CASSGRDNSNTGELFF. CDR3 DNA sequence: TGTGCCAGCAGCGGACGGGACAACTCGAACACCGGGGAGCTGTTTTTT.

The V gene is TRBV2, the J gene TRBJ2-7; D possibly corresponds to TRBD2 (5 bases). This CDR3 is 15 amino acids long. CDR1 is SNHLY and CDR2 is FYNNEI in the germline V gene. V lost 6 bases and J lost 0, with 15 bases in between. In DNA, the CDR3 is TGTGCCAGCAGGGTGAGAGTTCTAGCCTCCTACGAGCAGTACTTC. It encodes CASRVRVLASYEQYF.

The chain uses TRBV28 and TRBJ1-2; unclear D gene. The V gene's germline CDR1 is MDHEN and CDR2 SYDVKM. The CDR3 has 13 residues. V was clipped by 6 bases and J by 0 bases, with 8 bases between them. The CDR3 protein is CASRPPANYGYTF. CDR3 DNA sequence: TGTGCCAGCAGACCCCCGGCTAACTATGGCTACACCTTC.

J is TRBJ2-5 and V is TRBV10-1; 8 bases match TRBD2. The CDR3 is made up of 17 amino acids. Losses at the gene ends were 2 bases for V and 5 bases for J; bases not matched to a gene: 13. Germline-derived CDR1 and CDR2 are WNHNN and SYGVQD (reference sequence). This chain's CDR3 is CASSERRGAGGLETQYF. CDR3 bases: TGCGCCAGCAGTGAGCGACGTGGGGCGGGAGGATTGGAGACCCAGTACTTC.

The chain recombines TRBV9 with TRBJ2-3; D not certain. Germline CDR1 reads SGDLS; CDR2 reads YYNGEE. CDR3 length: 14 residues. Trimming left V 4 bases short and J 2 bases short, with 11 bases between. In DNA, the CDR3 is TGTGCCAGCAGCCCCCGTGCCTACACAGATACGCAGTATTTT. It is translated as CASSPRAYTDTQYF.

This clone showed up just once. Here the CDR3 DNA reads TGTGCCAGCTCACCAAGCCAGGGGAGATACAATGAGCAGTTCTTC. It codes for CASSPSQGRYNEQFF. The chain links TRBV18 to TRBJ2-1, with a tentative D call TRBD1 (6 bases). Germline values: CDR1 KGHSH, CDR2 LQKENI. With 2 bases removed from V and 4 bases from J, the gap between germline ends came to 12 bases. The CDR3 spans 15 residues.

The chain employs TRBV4-1 and TRBJ2-3; TRBD1 is a possible D gene (6 bases). Germline V gene data show CDR1 as MGHRA and CDR2 as YSYEKL. This CDR3 contains 15 residues. V was shortened by 0 bases and J by 5 bases, with 12 bases between the two germline ends. The CDR3 nucleotides read TGCGCCAGCAGCCAAGAACAGGGTGGAAAAGATACGCAGTATTTT. Its translation: CASSQEQGGKDTQYF.

The chain is built from TRBV29-1 and TRBJ2-4, with D possibly being TRBD2 (12 bases). Germline-derived CDR1 and CDR2 are SQVTM and ANQGSEA. V lost 7 bases and J 4 bases, leaving 35 bases between the germline ends. This CDR3 contains 20 residues. CDR3 protein: CSAPRDRGASGRVPKNIQYF. CDR3 nucleotide sequence: TGCAGCGCTCCCAGGGACAGGGGGGCTAGCGGGAGGGTTCCTAAAAACATTCAGTACTTC.

This chain links TRBV24-1 with TRBJ2-1; tentative D call: TRBD1 (6 bases). V shed 3 bases and J shed 4 bases, with 15 bases lying between them. CDR1 and CDR2 (germline): KGHDR, SFDVKD. This CDR3 is 16 amino acids long. In DNA form, the CDR3 reads TGTGCCACCAGTGATCGTAGGACAGAGCGATACAATGAGCAGTTCTTC. Its protein product is CATSDRRTERYNEQFF.

The chain combines TRBV24-1 with TRBJ2-3; 9 bases line up with TRBD1. J gave up 1 base and V 4 bases, and 5 bases lay outside the gene matches. Germline V gene data show CDR1 as KGHDR and CDR2 as SFDVKD. This CDR3 spans 16 amino acids. CDR3 in DNA: TGTGCCACCAGTGACCCCGGGGACAGGGGCACAGATACGCAGTATTTT. As protein: CATSDPGDRGTDTQYF.

The rearrangement joins TRBV18 to TRBJ2-3; tentatively, D is TRBD2 (5 bases). Germline CDR1 and CDR2: KGHSH and LQKENI. The CDR3 consists of 15 residues. V lost 2 bases and J lost 6, with 15 bases in between. CDR3 sequence reads: CASSPITGSGDTQYF. CDR3 bases: TGTGCCAGCTCACCAATTACGGGGAGTGGCGATACGCAGTATTTT. Full variable domain (outside the CDR3, taken from reference TRBV18 and TRBJ2-3): NAGVMQNPRHLVRRRGQEARLRCSPMKGHSHVYWYRQLPEEGLKFMVYLQKENIIDESGMPKERFSAEFPKEGPSILRIQQVVRGDSAAYFCASSPITGSGDTQYFGPGTRLTVL.

The chain couples TRBV28 to TRBJ2-7; D is possibly TRBD2 (7 bases). Germline lookup yields CDR1 MDHEN and CDR2 SYDVKM. The V gene lost 3 bases and the J gene lost 6 bases, with 18 bases spanning the gap. This CDR3 region has 15 residues. As DNA, the CDR3 is TGTGCCAGCAGTTTTGCCGGGGGCGGGAGAGCCGAGCAGTACTTC. Translating gives CASSFAGGGRAEQYF.

The chain links TRBV24-1 to TRBJ1-5; D remains ambiguous. V lost 10 bases and J 4 bases, leaving 16 bases between the germline ends. Germline CDR1 is KGHDR and CDR2 is SFDVKD. The CDR3 consists of 14 residues. DNA for the CDR3: TGTGCCACTTCTGACATACTTGTAAATCAGCCCCAGCATTTT. Its translation: CATSDILVNQPQHF.

This chain connects TRBV4-3 to TRBJ2-1; 7 bases match TRBD2. The CDR3 has 16 residues. After removal of 0 bases from V and 5 bases from J, the junction contained 7 bases not matched to a gene. Germline assignment: CDR1 LGHNA and CDR2 YSLEER. Written as DNA, the CDR3 is TGCGCCAGCAGCCAAGATGGAGACAGCGGGAACAATGAGCAGTTCTTC. Residues: CASSQDGDSGNNEQFF.

The CDR3 reads CAWSGQRGTDTQYF. The CDR3 DNA is TGTGCCTGGAGTGGACAGCGGGGCACAGATACGCAGTATTTT. J is TRBJ2-3 and V is TRBV30, with D maybe TRBD2 (6 bases). The CDR3 is 14 residues long. Germline V gene sequence: CDR1 GTSNPN, CDR2 SVGIG (reference sequence). The V gene lost 1 base and the J gene lost 1 base, with 9 bases spanning the gap.

CDR3 sequence reads: CASSPQRQQNTEAFF. CDR3 DNA sequence: TGTGCCAGCTCACCCCAGAGACAGCAGAACACTGAAGCTTTCTTT. V and J are TRBV18 and TRBJ1-1; TRBD1 might be the D (5 bases). The V gene's germline CDR1 is KGHSH and CDR2 LQKENI. The CDR3 spans 15 residues. The V and J ends lost 3 bases and 1 base respectively, with 12 bases between them.

This clone appeared a single time. V usage is TRBV6-4 and J usage is TRBJ2-1; D possibly corresponds to TRBD2 (5 bases). Per the germline V gene, CDR1 is MRHNA and CDR2 is SNTAGT. V shed 2 bases and J shed 2 bases, with 10 bases lying between them. The CDR3 runs to 15 residues. The CDR3 bases are TGTGCCAGCAGTGACGGACTCAGTACCTACAATGAGCAGTTCTTC. Amino acid sequence: CASSDGLSTYNEQFF.